This T cell receptor (beta chain) originates from a study of cytomegalovirus exposure and HLA in healthy donors (dated by TCRdb to about 2017). As for the study more broadly: An earlier analysis of roughly 500 of the donors reported 276 Gb of sequence data and 95 million to 120 million unique TCR beta sequences obtained from around 170 million T cells. An early release covering around 630 HLA-typed donors comprised roughly 300 gigabases of sequencing data and about 90 million unique TCR sequences. The genetic ancestry cluster associated with self-reported Caucasian donors included approximately 85% of the roughly 380 genotyped donors. The study aimed to test whether signatures of past pathogen exposure could be identified by cataloging public T cell receptors. Using immunosequencing, the study profiled T cell repertoires from 666 subjects and related those repertoires to cytomegalovirus serostatus. Along with the approximately 600-subject first cohort, a separate validation cohort of 120 different subjects was used. High-throughput TCR immunosequencing, statistical association of individual TCRs with disease status, and machine learning were combined to predict cytomegalovirus infection status. In a later analysis, previously published TCR beta repertoires from about 670 donors were re-analyzed and high-resolution HLA genotyping was added so that TCR occurrence patterns could be studied. In the later analysis, no new phenotypic data were used to find candidate immune exposures; instead, reliance was placed on TCR beta sequences and their occurrence across donors. An earlier analysis of fewer than 700 of the donors applied high-throughput TCR beta sequencing to assess whether each TCR beta V gene segment acted as functional or pseudogenic. Alongside the repertoire data, information on donor age, sex, ethnicity and CMV serostatus was compiled. A later genetic analysis took genome-wide SNP genotypes for about three fifths of the roughly 700 donors and used that subset as a discovery cohort. Every repertoire in the discovery cohort had been generated on one and the same sequencing platform. Both class I and class II loci were covered by HLA typing, at four-digit resolution. Typing coverage varied by locus: roughly 620-640 donors for A, B, C, DRB1 and DQB1; approximately 520 for DQA1; over 600 for DPA1; fewer than 480 for DPB1. Several DR-DQ haplotypes were treated as single units for association and clustering because of strong linkage in the cohort. On average, approximately 250,000 unique TCR beta nucleotide sequences were sequenced per donor among a few hundred genotyped donors of the cohort, with roughly 18% of those sequences being non-productive. What the study reported, not specific to this receptor: A later analysis associated 16,951 TCR beta sequences with specific HLA alleles at a false discovery rate of 0.05. A cluster of highly shared sequence variants was judged likely to be a technical artifact of the sequencing pipeline. Over 15 rarely observed V segments, including chromosome 9 orphons, were excluded from the earlier analysis of just under 600 of the donors because counts were too low. A later genetic analysis reported fewer N-insertions in productive TCRs among donors in an Asian-associated ancestry cluster than the roughly 690-donor mean. The presence/absence analyses assumed that sequencing depth was roughly uniform across donors, and that assumption may not be true. The study gave a list of about 150 TCR beta chains associated with cytomegalovirus. Most CMV-associated TCR beta chains appeared to be HLA-restricted in a later analysis, and the HLA associations seemed to be driven largely by CMV exposure. In a later analysis, the rate of TCR association differed among HLA loci, with DRB1 alleles having the most associated TCRs and HLA-C alleles having the fewest. Several of the top co-occurrence clusters appeared to be linked to parvovirus B19, influenza, CMV and Epstein-Barr virus, according to a later analysis. The authors suggested that the approach could potentially be extended to other disease states and immunological phenotypes. The classifier was reported to diagnose cytomegalovirus status with high specificity and sensitivity in both the original cohort and the validation cohort. In vitro tests confirmed that a few of the cytomegalovirus-associated TCR beta chains recognize cytomegalovirus antigens. A further reported finding was that TCR beta sequences accurately predicted the HLA-A and HLA-B alleles for most subjects in the first cohort. CMV serostatus was the only immune exposure information available for the cohort. Linkage disequilibrium might explain the correlated functional status among segregating V segments, but an unknown experimental factor could not be excluded. Only TCR beta chains were sequenced in this cohort, and the absence of alpha or paired-chain data limited detectable features. In a later analysis, HLA-associated TCR beta chains showed more clonal expansion and lower generation probabilities than non-associated chains that were equally common. V-gene and J-gene trimming of TCR beta chains was associated with a missense DCLRE1C variant in a later genetic analysis, and the association was replicated in an independent cohort. In an earlier analysis of 450 to 750 of the donors, most TCR beta V segments appeared in productive rearrangements about 87% or about 30% of the time, broadly matching IMGT annotations. Because HLA typing was unavailable for some donors at each locus, only the typed subset was used in association tests. While some public TCRs were present in many individuals, most TCR sequences turned up only very rarely across donors. Assigning TCR associations to individual alleles was difficult when HLA alleles, especially DR and DQ, strongly co-occurred.

With respect to this clone: Its antigen is still unknown. The record has no base qualities; no much larger clone is one base away.

Libraries were prepared through the immunoSEQ multiplex PCR assay. For the multiplex PCR, a mixture combining 60 forward primers for TCR Vbeta segments and 13 reverse primers for TCR Jbeta segments was used. The CDR3 region of rearranged TCR beta genes was amplified from genomic DNA by a multiplex PCR assay. On the Illumina HiSeq System, the amplified TCR beta libraries were sequenced as 87-base-pair reads. Concerning the study's data processing: Across the roughly 670 repertoires, a later analysis counted 60 million to 90 million unique TCR beta chains, roughly 11 million of which were shared by at least two donors. Raw reads were error-corrected and collapsed into unique sequences by a nearest-neighbor algorithm in which closely related sequences were merged to remove PCR and sequencing errors. V, D and J gene segments were assigned by aligning CDR3 sequences to IMGT reference sequences. For a sequence to be retained, at least a six-nucleotide match to both a V gene segment and a J gene segment was required. A rearrangement counted as productive if the CDR3 had no stop codons and remained in frame with V and J, and every other rearrangement counted as non-productive. Following IMGT convention, CDR3 was defined as the stretch from the second conserved V-encoded cysteine to the conserved J-encoded phenylalanine. The earlier analysis of about 530 of the donors excluded any sequence lacking an unambiguous match to a single V gene segment. An earlier analysis of 587 of the donors called V segments functional above 56.7% productive rearrangements and segregating when the between-donor standard deviation exceeded 5%. A statistical classification framework was built to diagnose cytomegalovirus status from the catalog of TCR beta chain sequences. V and J gene assignment, in a later analysis, came from comparing TCR nucleotide sequences with IMGT/GENE-DB human TR gene sequences. A later analysis assigned CDR3 sequences and most-parsimonious VDJ recombination scenarios with the TCRdist pipeline. In a later analysis, every TCR beta chain was defined by the combination of its CDR3 amino acid sequence and its V-gene family, and reads without a unique V-gene family were dropped. A later analysis removed nearly 600 highly shared, low-generation-probability nucleotide sequences to deal with suspected cross-contamination and a sequencing artifact. For each public chain, a later analysis derived a clonal expansion index from normalized ranks of inferred template counts within each repertoire. In a later analysis, generation probabilities were computed using a VDJ recombination model fitted to out-of-frame rearrangements, and the results were checked against IGoR. In a later analysis, hypergeometric tests were used to score TCR-TCR, TCR-HLA and TCR-CMV co-occurrence, with a repertoire-size bias correction applied to TCR pairs. In a later analysis, false discovery rates were estimated by permuting HLA or CMV assignments 20 times. A later analysis grouped co-occurring TCRs with DBSCAN, adding TCRdist sequence similarity when clustering within HLA-allele-positive subsets. For co-occurrence clustering, repertoires with fewer than 30,000 or more than 120,000 public chains were excluded, along with roughly 5 repertoires with anomalous nucleotide sharing. TCRdb took over this immuneACCESS table, retaining in-frame rearrangements with V and J assigned. Such tables are incomplete; in checked studies, under half of the missing clones stem from an unresolved V gene, and the remainder is unexplained. V, J and clone size are those of that table, while D and trimming were read from the DNA. The sample includes approximately 190,000 clones, with 87% observed a single time. About 1.1% of the sample rests with the top ten.

The cohort was made up of 666 healthy bone marrow donors. At the time of sampling, all cohort members were nominally healthy, though unrecorded immune exposures were likely present. The donor tested CMV seronegative and was one of the 352 seronegative cohort members. A peripheral blood sample was provided by each donor, and peripheral blood mononuclear cells were used for TCR beta sequencing. Genomic DNA extraction from the blood cell samples was performed with the Qiagen DNeasy Blood Extraction Kit. Sample: PBMCs. The sequence was collected from a boy aged 2-15 years in good health and CMV-seronegative.

The DNA reads as follows: TGTGCCAGCATTCCGGGACAGGCTCCCTATAATTCACCCCTCCACTTT. It is translated as CASIPGQAPYNSPLHF. This chain is built from TRBV6-4 and TRBJ1-6; TRBD1 matches 8 bases in the middle. CDR1 and CDR2 (MRHNA, SNTAGT) derive from the germline V gene. Trimmed from V: 7 bases; trimmed from J: 2 bases; junction bases lacking a gene match: 7. Including cysteine and phenylalanine, the CDR3 has 16 amino acids. Only CDR3 DNA is held: 48 bases, read in frame from base 1.